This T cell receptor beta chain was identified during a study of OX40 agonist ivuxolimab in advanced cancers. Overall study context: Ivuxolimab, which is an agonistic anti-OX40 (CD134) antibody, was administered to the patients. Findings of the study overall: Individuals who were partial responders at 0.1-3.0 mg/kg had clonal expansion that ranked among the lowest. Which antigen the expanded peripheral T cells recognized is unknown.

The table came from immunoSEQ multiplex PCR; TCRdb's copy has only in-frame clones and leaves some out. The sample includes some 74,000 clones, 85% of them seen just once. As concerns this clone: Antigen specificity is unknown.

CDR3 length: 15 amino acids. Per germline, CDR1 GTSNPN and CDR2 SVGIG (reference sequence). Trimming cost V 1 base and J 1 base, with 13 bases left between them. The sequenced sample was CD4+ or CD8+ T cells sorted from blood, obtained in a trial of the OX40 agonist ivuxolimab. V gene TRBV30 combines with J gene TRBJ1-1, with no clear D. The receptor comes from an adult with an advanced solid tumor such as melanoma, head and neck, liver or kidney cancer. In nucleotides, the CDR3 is TGTGCCTGGAGTGCCTCTCGGACGGGGAACACTGAAGCTTTCTTT. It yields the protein CAWSASRTGNTEAFF. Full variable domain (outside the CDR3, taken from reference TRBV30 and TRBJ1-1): SQTIHQWPATLVQPVGSPLSLECTVEGTSNPNLYWYRQAAGRGLQLLFYSVGIGQISSEVPQNLSASRPQDRQFILSSKKLLLSDSGFYLCAWSASRTGNTEAFFGQGTRLTVV.